This TCR beta chain originates from a study of T-cell reconstitution after alpha-beta-depleted transplantation in children. Whole-study results and caveats: Day-60 TCRbeta diversity that was high in some patients was derived from surviving recipient T cells and thymic progenitors. The authors attributed T-cell counts and diversity one year after transplant mostly to newly produced T cells. Reported findings indicate that, about two months after transplant, alpha-beta T cells came from several hundred expanded clones, which were derived from non-depleted graft cells.

Germline assignment: CDR1 SGHAT and CDR2 FQNNGV. The CDR3 runs to 14 residues. The trim removed 3 bases at V and 5 bases at J, leaving 6 bases unmatched. TCRbeta library preparation incorporated unique molecular identifiers. TCRdb passed the PCR reads through MiXCR, listing each CDR3 protein once. The top ten hold 6% to 7% of the sample, which has 200,000 to 250,000 distinct CDR3 sequences, around 7.8% seen once. This clonotype came up many times. Its antigen is unknown. The rearrangement joins TRBV11-2 to TRBJ2-7; the match to TRBD1 covers 8 bases. This TCR was recovered from a male patient younger than 18 who had a stem cell transplant for acute lymphoblastic leukemia, so the T cells may come from the graft donor. The material was PBMCs, mostly from graft donor cells, obtained 180 days after TCRalphabeta/CD19-depleted stem cell transplant. CDR3 region: CASSFRTGLDEQYF. The CDR3 DNA reads TGTGCCAGCAGCTTCCGGACAGGGTTGGACGAGCAGTACTTC.